Described below is a single TCR beta chain sequence and its context. Germline CDR1 is ENHRY and CDR2 is SYGVKD. V trimming: 3 bases; J trimming: 2 bases; junction bases outside the gene matches: 6. The CDR3 contains 15 residues. The data originate from a study of blood T cell repertoires in COVID-19. Study in general: Spain, Italy and the United States supplied samples that represented acute and convalescent COVID-19. In each case, the material was cDNA or gDNA derived from T cells, B-cell-depleted T cells, or PBMCs.

In the original processing: Reference gene primers were amplified, and this amplification served to estimate nucleated cell counts. The data were produced by immunoSEQ multiplex PCR, yet TCRdb's version contains in-frame clones alone and is incomplete. The V and J calls and clone size come from that table; D and trimming were worked out from the DNA. The table records about 260,000 clones, 75% to 95% of them present only once. Those enrolled in Seattle joined during active infection and were followed longitudinally afterward. This sequence originates from a person between 18 and 30 years old with COVID-19, enrolled during active disease. This rearrangement joins TRBV10-3 to TRBJ1-1; TRBD1 matches 7 bases. Sequencing was done on a sample of peripheral blood. CDR3 residues: CAISDPGQSNTEAFF. CDR3 bases: TGTGCCATCAGTGATCCGGGACAGAGCAACACTGAAGCTTTCTTT.